This T cell receptor (beta chain) stems from a study of T cell changes during pregnancy in multiple sclerosis. Only in-frame clones appear in the TCRdb table, and some are missing; sequencing was by immunoSEQ multiplex PCR. Of roughly 20,000 clones in the sample, more than 85% were seen once. From germline, CDR1 is SGHDT and CDR2 YYEEEE. The CDR3 runs to 18 residues. Losses at the gene ends were 4 bases for V and 0 bases for J; bases not matched to a gene: 10. Specimen: CD4+ T cells from peripheral blood mononuclear cells, collected in the third trimester of pregnancy. The chain carries TRBV5-6 and TRBJ2-5; 12 nucleotides match TRBD2. The receptor's source is a female donor with multiple sclerosis, enrolled in a pregnancy study. Here the CDR3 reads CASSVTSGGSVYQETQYF. In nucleotides, the CDR3 is TGTGCCAGCAGCGTAACTAGCGGGGGGTCGGTGTACCAAGAGACCCAGTACTTC.